This T cell receptor (beta chain) was documented in a study of T cell repertoires in cytomegalovirus infection. V was clipped by 5 bases and J by 4 bases; unmatched bases: 10. The germline V gene has CDR1 SEHNR and CDR2 FQNEAQ (reference sequence). This CDR3 has 15 amino acids. TCRdb called the reads again in MiXCR, with one record for every CDR3 protein. The sample includes around 85,000 distinct CDR3 sequences, about 45% seen only once; the top ten take over 90%. About this clonotype: Its antigen is unidentified.

General study findings and limits: Carriage of CMV together with the relevant HLA was identifiable through cumulative public TCR beta family frequency.

The sample here was CD8+ T cells from cultured PBMCs, taken from culture after CMV antigen stimulation. This chain links TRBV7-9 with TRBJ1-2, with TRBD1 matching 7 bases. The TCR was taken from a human donor in good health (CMV status not recorded). Some clones in this sample may be carry-over from other donors' samples. CDR3 protein: CASSAAGTAAYGYTF. The CDR3 DNA reads TGTGCCAGCAGCGCCGCCGGGACAGCCGCCTATGGCTACACCTTC.